This TCR beta chain was found in a study of blood T cells in healthy people across ages (dated by TCRdb to the mid-2010s). Broadly, across the study: In model experiments, template switching captured roughly one uniquely barcoded TCR beta cDNA molecule for every two T cells. The study measured age-related changes in TCR beta repertoire diversity using deep sequencing normalized with unique cDNA molecular identifiers. Four age groups were formed from the donors: young (average approximately 15 years), middle-aged (approximately 40), aged (more than 55) and long-lived (less than 85). Using the same blood draw, the study looked at two additional independent replicas of 1 million unique cDNA reads for two donors, one aged 18 to 30 and the other aged 80 or older.

Receptor libraries were prepared by 5' RACE. The reads were generated on an Illumina HiSeq 2500. The second PCR ran for roughly 7 to 12 cycles and used a J-beta primer mix along with a sample-barcoded 5' primer. A template-switch 5' adaptor carrying 12 random nucleotides introduced a unique molecular identifier onto each TCR beta cDNA molecule. Each sample yielded at least 2.5 million CDR3-containing paired-end reads. The Mint cDNA synthesis kit, primed by a TRBC-specific oligonucleotide, was used to synthesize first-strand cDNA from all RNA. Following uracil-DNA glycosylase treatment, all cDNA underwent a first 18-cycle PCR with the universal primers M1SS and BC2_uni_R. Per the source publication's procedure: Normalization of each sample was performed by random selection of 1 million high-quality reads, each carrying a distinct molecular identifier. Instead of being binned into consensus sequences, reads that shared molecular identifiers were thrown out. MiTCR, set to a Q25 quality threshold and the strictest error-elimination algorithm, was used for CDR3 identification, clonotype clustering and error correction. A nonparametric unseen species model with Euler transformation was used to estimate a lower bound on total TCR beta diversity. TCRdb redid the processing of the public reads, applying fastp at Q25 and MiXCR, and retained in-frame beta chains. Each CDR3 protein appears once, grouped with its most common genes and DNA. TCRdb, not the original authors, processed these V and J calls. The sample table lists 700,000 to 900,000 distinct CDR3 sequences, around a quarter of them with a count of one. The top ten clonotypes cover around 3% of the sample.

V is cut back by 7 bases and J by 0 bases, with 9 bases in the junction unmatched. Sequences SNHLY (CDR1) and FYNNEI (CDR2) are obtained from the germline V gene. From the cysteine up to the phenylalanine, the CDR3 has a length of 16 residues. The kept DNA is CDR3 alone, 48 bases in frame from the first base. Overall results and qualifications from the work: Because donor CMV infection status was unknown, age-related changes in expanded clonotypes were potentially confounded. Total diversity estimates from one million sequenced T cells were considered lower bounds and underestimates. A strong correlation was found between observed TCR beta diversity and the percentage of naive T cells measured by flow cytometry. Compared with the aged group, more naive CD4+ T cells, fewer expanded clones and increased TCR diversity were shown by the long-lived group, suggesting age selection. Conclusive comparison of naive and antigen-experienced compartments was prevented by the profiling of bulk unsorted PBMCs. As age increased, observed TCR beta diversity per million T cells dropped in a roughly linear way, and a significant reduction was already evident by age about 40.

The donors were under 40 Caucasian individuals from Russia, aged roughly 6 to 90 years, who were systemically healthy. Each donor gave about 9.2 milliliters of peripheral blood, drawn into EDTA-treated Vacutainer tubes. Ficoll-Paque density-gradient centrifugation was used to isolate PBMCs, with at least 6.5 million obtained per sample. Total RNA was extracted from PBMCs with Trizol reagent, with at least 6 micrograms obtained per sample. For every donor, flow cytometry on a PBMC aliquot measured the percentage of naive CD45RAhigh/CD27high T cells. With respect to this clonotype: The target of this receptor is not known. No much larger clone is present one base from it, and per-base qualities are unavailable.

These data also featured in a second study, about T cells of mothers and their children. Looking at the second paper: Donors were nine systemically healthy Caucasian individuals: three mothers and their six children. cDNA synthesis consumed the entire amount of extracted RNA, loaded at 1.5 ug RNA in each 15 ul reaction. In the second PCR, the M1S primer introduced both the sample barcodes and 2-4 random nucleotides. Over 8 million TCR beta CDR3 reads were obtained for each mother, and 3 million to 3.5 million reads were obtained for each child. Thymic selection similarly shapes TCR recombination output in related and unrelated pairs, with minor effect from inherited differences. Related mother-child pairs always showed normalized repertoire overlap that was slightly higher than in unrelated mother-child pairs, though the difference was never significant. No persistent microchimeric T cell clones were found, with a detection sensitivity of approximately 94 clones per million clonotypes. The study used deep NGS to compare TCR beta repertoires of mothers and children, seeking features distinguishing related mother-child pairs from unrelated individuals. On average, the children were approximately 11 +/- 4 years old, while the mothers were roughly 36 +/- 4 years old. After adapters were ligated using NEBNext reagents, the libraries underwent 100+100 nt paired-end sequencing on an Illumina HiSeq 2000. Mother and child libraries were prepared a month apart and sequenced in separate runs to prevent cross-contamination. Each donor had between about 500,000 and 2,100,000 distinct TCR beta clonotypes identified. Naive TCR beta clonotypes were estimated from low-frequency clonotypes matched to each donor's FACS-determined naive share, without sorting.

Material: blood. The receptor was derived from a boy younger than 18 in good health. Recombination connected TRBV2 to TRBJ1-5; 7 bases in the middle match TRBD1. The nucleotide sequence reads TGTGCCAGCACCTTGGACAGGACCTATAGCAATCAGCCCCAGCATTTT. Translated, it reads CASTLDRTYSNQPQHF.